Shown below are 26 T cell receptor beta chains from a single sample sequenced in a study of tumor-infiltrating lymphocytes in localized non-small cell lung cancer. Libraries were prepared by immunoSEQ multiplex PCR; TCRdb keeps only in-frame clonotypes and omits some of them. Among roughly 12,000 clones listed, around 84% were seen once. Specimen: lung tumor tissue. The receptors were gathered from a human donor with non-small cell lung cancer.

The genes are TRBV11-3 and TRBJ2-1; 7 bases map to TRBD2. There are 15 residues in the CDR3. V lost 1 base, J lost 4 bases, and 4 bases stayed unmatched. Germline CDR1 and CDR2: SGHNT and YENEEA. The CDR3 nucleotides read TGTGCCAGCAGCTTAGGGCCTAGCGGATACAATGAGCAGTTCTTC. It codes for CASSLGPSGYNEQFF.

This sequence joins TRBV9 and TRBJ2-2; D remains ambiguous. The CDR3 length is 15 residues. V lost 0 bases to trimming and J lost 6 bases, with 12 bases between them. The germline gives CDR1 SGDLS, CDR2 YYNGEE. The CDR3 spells CASSVVLDGPGELFF. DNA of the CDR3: TGTGCCAGCAGCGTAGTTTTGGATGGTCCCGGGGAGCTGTTTTTT.

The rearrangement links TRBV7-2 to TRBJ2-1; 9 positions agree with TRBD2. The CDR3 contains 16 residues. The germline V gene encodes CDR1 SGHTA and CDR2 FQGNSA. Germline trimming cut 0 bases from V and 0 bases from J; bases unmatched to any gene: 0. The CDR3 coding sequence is TGTGCCAGCAGCTTAGCTAGCGGGGGCTCCTACAATGAGCAGTTCTTC. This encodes CASSLASGGSYNEQFF.

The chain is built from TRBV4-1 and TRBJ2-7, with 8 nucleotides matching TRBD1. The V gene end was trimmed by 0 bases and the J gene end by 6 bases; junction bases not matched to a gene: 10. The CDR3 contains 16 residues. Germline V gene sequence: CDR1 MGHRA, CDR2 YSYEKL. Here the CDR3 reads CASSQDWSGGLFEQYF. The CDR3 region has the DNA TGCGCCAGCAGCCAAGATTGGTCAGGGGGCCTGTTCGAGCAGTACTTC.

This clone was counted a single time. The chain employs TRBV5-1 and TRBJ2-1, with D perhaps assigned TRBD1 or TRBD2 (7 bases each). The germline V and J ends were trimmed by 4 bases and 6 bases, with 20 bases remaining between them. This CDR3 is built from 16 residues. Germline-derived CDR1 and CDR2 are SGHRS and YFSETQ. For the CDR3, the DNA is TGCGCCAGCAGCCCGGGGGGACAGAATCAGGGCAATGAGCAGTTCTTC. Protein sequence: CASSPGGQNQGNEQFF.

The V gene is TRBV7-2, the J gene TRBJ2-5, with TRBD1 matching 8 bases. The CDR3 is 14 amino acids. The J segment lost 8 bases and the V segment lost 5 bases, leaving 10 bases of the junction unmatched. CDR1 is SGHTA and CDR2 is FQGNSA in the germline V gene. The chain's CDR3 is CASSLRQGKGTQYF. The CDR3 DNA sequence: TGTGCCAGCAGCCTAAGACAGGGGAAGGGTACCCAGTACTTC.

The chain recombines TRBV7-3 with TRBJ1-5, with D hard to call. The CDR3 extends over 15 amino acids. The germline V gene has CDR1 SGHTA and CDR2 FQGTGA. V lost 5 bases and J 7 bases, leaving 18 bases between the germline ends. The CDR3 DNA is TGTGCCAGCAGCCCCGACGGATCTCCGGGGCAGCCCCAGCATTTT. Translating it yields CASSPDGSPGQPQHF.

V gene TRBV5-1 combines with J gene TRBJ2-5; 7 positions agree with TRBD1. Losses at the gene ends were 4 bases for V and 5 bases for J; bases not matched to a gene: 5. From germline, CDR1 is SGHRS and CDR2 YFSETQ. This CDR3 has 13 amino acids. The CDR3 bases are TGCGCCAGCAGCATGACAGGGTCTGAGACCCAGTACTTC. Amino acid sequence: CASSMTGSETQYF. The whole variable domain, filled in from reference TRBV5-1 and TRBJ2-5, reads KAGVTQTPRYLIKTRGQQVTLSCSPISGHRSVSWYQQTPGQGLQFLFEYFSETQRNKGNFPGRFSGRQFSNSRSEMNVSTLELGDSALYLCASSMTGSETQYFGPGTRLLVL.

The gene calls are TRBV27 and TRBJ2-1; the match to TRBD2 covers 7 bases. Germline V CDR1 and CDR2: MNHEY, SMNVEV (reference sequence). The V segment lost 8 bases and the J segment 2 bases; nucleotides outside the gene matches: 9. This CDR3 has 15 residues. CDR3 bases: TGTGCCAGCGGCCGGACGAGCGGGACCTACAATGAGCAGTTCTTC. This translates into CASGRTSGTYNEQFF.

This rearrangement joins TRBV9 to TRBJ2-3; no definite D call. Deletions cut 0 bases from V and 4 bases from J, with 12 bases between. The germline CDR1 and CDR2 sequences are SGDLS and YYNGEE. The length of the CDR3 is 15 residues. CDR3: CASSVGSVMPDTQYF. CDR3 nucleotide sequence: TGTGCCAGCAGCGTAGGTTCGGTAATGCCAGATACGCAGTATTTT.

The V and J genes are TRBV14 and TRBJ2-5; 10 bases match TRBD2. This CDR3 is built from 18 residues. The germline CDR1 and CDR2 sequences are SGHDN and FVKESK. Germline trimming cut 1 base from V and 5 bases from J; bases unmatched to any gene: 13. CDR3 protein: CASSQGGVLAGAGETQYF. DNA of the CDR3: TGTGCCAGCAGCCAAGGAGGAGTCCTAGCGGGGGCCGGGGAGACCCAGTACTTC.

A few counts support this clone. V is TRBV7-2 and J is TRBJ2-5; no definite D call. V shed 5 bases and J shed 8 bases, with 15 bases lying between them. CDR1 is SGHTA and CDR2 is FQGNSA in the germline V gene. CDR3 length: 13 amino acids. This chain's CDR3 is CASSPSPKTTQYF. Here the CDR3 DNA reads TGTGCCAGCAGCCCTAGTCCCAAGACCACCCAGTACTTC.

CDR3 loop: CASSSGTRNEKLFF. CDR3 coding DNA: TGTGCCAGCAGTTCGGGCACCCGAAATGAAAAACTGTTTTTT. This chain joins TRBV27 and TRBJ1-4; D remains unclear. This CDR3 contains 14 residues. The V gene lost 4 bases and the J gene lost 5 bases, with 11 bases spanning the gap. Germline CDR1 and CDR2: MNHEY and SMNVEV (reference sequence).

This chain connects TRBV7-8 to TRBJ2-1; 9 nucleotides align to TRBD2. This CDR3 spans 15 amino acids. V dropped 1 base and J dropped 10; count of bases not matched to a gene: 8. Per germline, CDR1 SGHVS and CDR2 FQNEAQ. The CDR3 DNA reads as TGTGCCAGCAGCTTAGTATTGAAAGCGGGAGGCGAGCAGTTCTTC. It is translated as CASSLVLKAGGEQFF. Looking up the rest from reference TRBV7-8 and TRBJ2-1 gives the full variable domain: GAGVSQSPRYKVAKRGQDVALRCDPISGHVSLFWYQQALGQGPEFLTYFQNEAQLDKSGLPSDRFFAERPEGSVSTLKIQRTQQEDSAVYLCASSLVLKAGGEQFFGPGTRLTVL.

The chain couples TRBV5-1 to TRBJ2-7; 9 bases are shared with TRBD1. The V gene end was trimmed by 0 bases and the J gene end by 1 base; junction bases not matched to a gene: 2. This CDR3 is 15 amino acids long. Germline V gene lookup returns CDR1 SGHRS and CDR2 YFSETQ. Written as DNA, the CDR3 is TGCGCCAGCAGCTTGGGGGGGACAGGGTCCTACGAGCAGTACTTC. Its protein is CASSLGGTGSYEQYF.

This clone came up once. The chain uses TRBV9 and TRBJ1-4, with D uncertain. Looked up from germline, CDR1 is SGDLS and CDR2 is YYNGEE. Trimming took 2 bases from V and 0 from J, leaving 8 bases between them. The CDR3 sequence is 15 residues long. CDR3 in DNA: TGTGCCAGCAGCGTCGGCCAGGCAACTAATGAAAAACTGTTTTTT. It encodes CASSVGQATNEKLFF.

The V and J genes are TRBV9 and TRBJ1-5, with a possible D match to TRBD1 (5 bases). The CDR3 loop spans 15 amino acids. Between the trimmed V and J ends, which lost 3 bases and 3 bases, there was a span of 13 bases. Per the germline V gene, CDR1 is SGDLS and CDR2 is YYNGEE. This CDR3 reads CASSARGGDNQPQHF. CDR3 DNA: TGTGCCAGCAGCGCCCGGGGGGGAGACAATCAGCCCCAGCATTTT. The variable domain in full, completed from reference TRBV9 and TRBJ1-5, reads DSGVTQTPKHLITATGQRVTLRCSPRSGDLSVYWYQQSLDQGLQFLIQYYNGEERAKGNILERFSAQQFPDLHSELNLSSLELGDSALYFCASSARGGDNQPQHFGDGTRLSIL.

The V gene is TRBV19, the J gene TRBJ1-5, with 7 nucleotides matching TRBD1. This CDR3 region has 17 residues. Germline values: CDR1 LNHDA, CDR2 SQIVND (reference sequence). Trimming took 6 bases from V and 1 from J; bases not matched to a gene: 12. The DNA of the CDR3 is TGTGCCAGTAGGGGGACAGCCCGGGCAGGGAGCAATCAGCCCCAGCATTTT. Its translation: CASRGTARAGSNQPQHF.

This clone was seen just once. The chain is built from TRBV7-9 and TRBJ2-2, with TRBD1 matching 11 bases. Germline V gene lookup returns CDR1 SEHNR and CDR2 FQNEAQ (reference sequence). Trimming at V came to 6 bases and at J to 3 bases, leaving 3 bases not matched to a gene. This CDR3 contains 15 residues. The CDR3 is CASSWTGGYTGELFF. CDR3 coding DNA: TGTGCCAGCAGTTGGACAGGGGGCTACACCGGGGAGCTGTTTTTT.

The CDR3 loop reads CASSYTPEGNEKLFF. The CDR3 DNA follows: TGTGCCAGCAGCTATACACCCGAAGGCAATGAAAAACTGTTTTTT. The V gene is TRBV7-9, the J gene TRBJ1-4; D remains unclear. Germline CDR1 and CDR2: SEHNR and FQNEAQ (reference sequence). V was clipped by 4 bases and J by 5 bases, with 14 bases between them. This CDR3 comprises 15 residues.

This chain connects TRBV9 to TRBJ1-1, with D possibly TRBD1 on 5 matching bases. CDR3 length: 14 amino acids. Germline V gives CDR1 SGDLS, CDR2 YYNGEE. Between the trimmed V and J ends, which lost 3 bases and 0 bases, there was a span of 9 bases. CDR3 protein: CASSEGLLNTEAFF. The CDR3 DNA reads TGTGCCAGCAGCGAGGGACTGTTGAACACTGAAGCTTTCTTT. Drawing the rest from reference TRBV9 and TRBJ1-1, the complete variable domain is DSGVTQTPKHLITATGQRVTLRCSPRSGDLSVYWYQQSLDQGLQFLIQYYNGEERAKGNILERFSAQQFPDLHSELNLSSLELGDSALYFCASSEGLLNTEAFFGQGTRLTVV.

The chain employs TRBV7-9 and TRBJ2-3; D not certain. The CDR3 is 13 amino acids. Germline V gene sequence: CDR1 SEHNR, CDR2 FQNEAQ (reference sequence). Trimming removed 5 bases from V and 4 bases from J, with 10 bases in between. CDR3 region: CASSATGPDTQYF. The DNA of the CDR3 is TGTGCCAGCAGCGCTACCGGCCCAGATACGCAGTATTTT. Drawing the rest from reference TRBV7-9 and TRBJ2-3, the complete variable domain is DTGVSQNPRHKITKRGQNVTFRCDPISEHNRLYWYRQTLGQGPEFLTYFQNEAQLEKSRLLSDRFSAERPKGSFSTLEIQRTEQGDSAMYLCASSATGPDTQYFGPGTRLTVL.

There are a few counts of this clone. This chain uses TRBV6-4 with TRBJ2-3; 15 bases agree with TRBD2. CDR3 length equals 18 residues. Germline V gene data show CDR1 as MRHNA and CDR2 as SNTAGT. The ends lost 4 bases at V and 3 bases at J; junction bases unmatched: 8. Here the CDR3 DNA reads TGTGCCAGCAGTGTCGGACTAGCGGGAGGGCCTTTAACAGATACGCAGTATTTT. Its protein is CASSVGLAGGPLTDTQYF.

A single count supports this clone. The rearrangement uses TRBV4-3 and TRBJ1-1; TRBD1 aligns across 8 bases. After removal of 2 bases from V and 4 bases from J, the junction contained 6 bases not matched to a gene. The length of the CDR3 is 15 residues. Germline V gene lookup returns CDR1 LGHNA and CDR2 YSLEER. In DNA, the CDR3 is TGCGCCAGCAGCCAATTTCAGGGGGCTCGCACTGAAGCTTTCTTT. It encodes CASSQFQGARTEAFF.

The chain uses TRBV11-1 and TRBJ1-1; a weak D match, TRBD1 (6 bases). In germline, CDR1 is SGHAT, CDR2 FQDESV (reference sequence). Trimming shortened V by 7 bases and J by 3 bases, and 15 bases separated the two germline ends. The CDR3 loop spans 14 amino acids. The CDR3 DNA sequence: TGTGCCAGCACCTTCGGGGGCAGTTACACTGAAGCTTTCTTT. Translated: CASTFGGSYTEAFF.

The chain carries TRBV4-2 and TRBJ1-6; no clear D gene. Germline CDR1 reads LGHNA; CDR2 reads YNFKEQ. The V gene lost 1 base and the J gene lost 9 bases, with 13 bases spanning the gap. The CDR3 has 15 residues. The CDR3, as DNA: TGTGCCAGCAGCCAAGTTCGAAGTGAAAGTTCACCCCTCCACTTT. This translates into CASSQVRSESSPLHF.